This T cell receptor (beta chain) was sequenced during a study of blood T cell repertoires in COVID-19. For the study at large: Whether acute or convalescent, the COVID-19 samples came from the United States, Italy and Spain.

The sample holds many counts of this clone. Method: immunoSEQ multiplex PCR; TCRdb's copy keeps in-frame clones and lacks some. The data contain a few hundred thousand clones, 85% to 90% of them singletons. Sequences were obtained from PBMCs or T cells enriched from blood (not recorded which). This receptor was taken from a man aged 25-45 years who had recovered from COVID-19.

CDR3: CASSPERGGTQYF. DNA of the CDR3: TGTGCCAGCAGCCCGGAGAGGGGGGGGACCCAGTACTTC. V usage is TRBV5-6 and J usage is TRBJ2-5; D may be TRBD2 (7 bases). Germline CDR1 reads SGHDT; CDR2 reads YYEEEE. Between the trimmed V and J ends, which lost 4 bases and 7 bases, there was a span of 14 bases. The CDR3 is made up of 13 amino acids.